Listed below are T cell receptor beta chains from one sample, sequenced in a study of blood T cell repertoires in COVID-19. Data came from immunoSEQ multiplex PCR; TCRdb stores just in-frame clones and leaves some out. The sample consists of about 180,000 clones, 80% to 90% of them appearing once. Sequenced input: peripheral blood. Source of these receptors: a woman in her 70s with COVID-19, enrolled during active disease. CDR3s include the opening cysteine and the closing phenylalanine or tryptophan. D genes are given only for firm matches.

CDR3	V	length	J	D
CASSPTQGYGYTF	TRBV18	13	TRBJ1-2	NA
CASSYQRYEQYF	TRBV7-8	12	TRBJ2-7	NA
CASSWGLERNEQYF	TRBV6-6	14	TRBJ2-7	NA
CASSGAGGSSYNSPLHF	TRBV7-9	17	TRBJ1-6	TRBD1
CAISGEGNQPQHF	TRBV10-3	13	TRBJ1-5	NA
CASSYPSRPEAFF	TRBV6-2/TRBV6-3	13	TRBJ1-1	NA
CATSRDRGGTQYF	TRBV15	13	TRBJ2-5	NA
CASSEAEGGLWGNEQFF	TRBV6-1	17	TRBJ2-1	NA
CASSVGGTSNEQFF	TRBV9	14	TRBJ2-1	NA
CASSHTRTGTFF	TRBV7-9	12	TRBJ1-1	TRBD1
CAITSGNYEQYF	TRBV10-3	12	TRBJ2-7	TRBD2
CASTGGAGYEQYF	TRBV12-3/TRBV12-4	13	TRBJ2-7	NA
CASRRVWASGRVTDTQYF	TRBV27	18	TRBJ2-3	TRBD2
CASSQGVAGGVYEQYF	TRBV3-1/TRBV3-2	16	TRBJ2-7	TRBD2
CASSLWAGSTLYNEQFF	TRBV11-2	17	TRBJ2-1	NA
CASSLGRGTEAFF	TRBV18	13	TRBJ1-1	NA
CASSPGTGPATNEKLFF	TRBV27	17	TRBJ1-4	TRBD1
CASSRETLDGYQPQHF	TRBV6-2/TRBV6-3	16	TRBJ1-5	NA
CASGFPTGGNEQFF	TRBV11-2	14	TRBJ2-1	NA
CASSQAGVGSYEQYF	TRBV4-3	15	TRBJ2-7	NA
CASSTGTRYGYTF	TRBV6-5	13	TRBJ1-2	NA
CASGDRKNNSPLHF	TRBV2	14	TRBJ1-6	TRBD1
CASSLESSGNTIYF	TRBV5-1	14	TRBJ1-3	NA
CASSVDGYPTDTQYF	TRBV9	15	TRBJ2-3	NA